Included here is one TCR beta chain sequence, with context. Its antigen remains unknown. This same CDR3 is encoded by further DNA sequences in the sample. Germline CDR1 and CDR2: SGHTA and FQGNSA. The CDR3 covers 14 residues. V was pared by 3 bases and J by 3 bases, with 9 bases between. The sample belongs to a study of cytomegalovirus exposure and HLA in healthy donors. Study results and caveats: For most TCR sequences rarity was the rule, although some public TCRs occurred in many donors. TCR beta sequences reportedly predicted most subjects' HLA-A and HLA-B alleles accurately. Later analysis reportedly placed an Asian-associated ancestry cluster below the roughly 700-donor mean in N-insertions.

The PCR used 60 Vbeta and 13 Jbeta primers. Produced via immunoSEQ multiplex PCR; TCRdb's table is partial and in-frame only. In the table there are around 92,000 clones, about four fifths of which are singletons. The clonotype comes from a female donor in good health and CMV-seropositive. Sequenced: PBMCs. This rearrangement joins TRBV7-2 to TRBJ2-1, with a possible D match to TRBD2 (6 bases). The CDR3 spells CASSLDSGYNEQFF. As DNA, the CDR3 is TGTGCCAGCAGCTTGGATAGCGGCTACAATGAGCAGTTCTTC.